The entry that follows covers one T cell receptor (beta chain) sequence. The target antigen is unknown. The germline CDR1 and CDR2 sequences are MNHNS and SASEGT. CDR3 length: 16 amino acids. Trimming removed 0 bases at V and 1 base at J, with 12 bases between. PCR involved 60 Vbeta and 13 Jbeta primers. Measured with immunoSEQ multiplex PCR; TCRdb has only the in-frame clones, and not every one. The table lists about 90,000 clones, more than 55% of them singletons, with roughly 21% in the top ten. This record comes from a study of cytomegalovirus exposure and HLA in healthy donors. The study, taken as a whole, reports: Later analysis identified 17,000 or so TCR beta sequences associated with HLA alleles, using a false discovery rate threshold of 0.05. Per a prior analysis, the majority of TCR beta V segments were productive roughly 87% or roughly 30% of the time. Most subjects' HLA-A and HLA-B alleles were reportedly predicted from TCR beta sequences.

The gene calls are TRBV6-1 and TRBJ1-2; D unresolved. Sequenced sample: PBMCs. This clonotype originated in a woman aged 50 to 60 in good health and CMV-seropositive. The CDR3 nucleotides are TGTGCCAGCAGTGAAGCCCTAGGCAATAATAACTATGGCTACACCTTC. Protein product: CASSEALGNNNYGYTF.